This T cell receptor beta chain was captured in a study of OX40 agonist ivuxolimab in advanced cancers. Study at large: Participants could have had prior anti-PD-1, anti-PD-L1 or anti-CTLA-4 therapy, and around 43% had some.

After removal of 4 bases from V and 2 bases from J, the junction contained 8 bases not matched to a gene. CDR1 SGHNT and CDR2 YYREEE come from the germline V gene (reference sequence). There are 15 residues in the CDR3. Produced via immunoSEQ multiplex PCR; TCRdb's table is partial and in-frame only. This table holds 90,000 to 120,000 clones, about nine tenths found once. Broader study findings: Specificity for antigen went undetermined in the expanded peripheral T cells.

On this clone: Its antigen is still unknown.

The rearrangement joins TRBV5-4 to TRBJ2-7; TRBD2 matches at 8 bases. Sequenced here: CD4+ or CD8+ T cells sorted from blood, sampled in a trial of the OX40 agonist ivuxolimab. The TCR comes from an adult with an advanced solid tumor such as melanoma, head and neck, liver or kidney cancer. DNA of the CDR3: TGTGCCAGCAGCCGGGGGGGGTTAGGGACCTACGAGCAGTACTTC. It yields the protein CASSRGGLGTYEQYF.